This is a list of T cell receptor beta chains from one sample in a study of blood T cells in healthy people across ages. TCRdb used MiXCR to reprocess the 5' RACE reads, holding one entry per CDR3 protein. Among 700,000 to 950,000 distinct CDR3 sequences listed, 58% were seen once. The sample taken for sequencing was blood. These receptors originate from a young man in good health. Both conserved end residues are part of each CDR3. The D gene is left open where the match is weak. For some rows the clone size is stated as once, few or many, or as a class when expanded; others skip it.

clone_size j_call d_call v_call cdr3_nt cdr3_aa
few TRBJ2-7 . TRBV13 TGTGCCAGCAGCCCACGGAGTGAGCGCCCCTACGAGCAGTACTTC CASSPRSERPYEQYF
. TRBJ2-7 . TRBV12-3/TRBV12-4 TGTGCCAGCAGTTTAGGGAGTTTAAGCGAGCAGTACTTC CASSLGSLSEQYF
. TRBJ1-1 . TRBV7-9 TGTGCCAGCAGCTTAGGGGACAAAACAAACACTGAAGCTTTCTTT CASSLGDKTNTEAFF
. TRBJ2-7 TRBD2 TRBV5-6 TGTGCCAGCAGCGGGGGACTAGACCACTACGAGCAGTACTTC CASSGGLDHYEQYF
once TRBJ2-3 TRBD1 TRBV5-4 TGTGCCAGCAGCTCAGGGGGCTGGGGAACAGATACGCAGTATTTT CASSSGGWGTDTQYF
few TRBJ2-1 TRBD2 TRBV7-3 TGTGCCAGCAGCCGACTAGCGGGAGTCTACAATGAGCAGTTCTTC CASSRLAGVYNEQFF
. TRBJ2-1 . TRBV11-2 TGTGCCAGCAGCTTAGGGGCCTTGGGTCTAAGTGATCCGAATGAGCAGTTCTTC CASSLGALGLSDPNEQFF
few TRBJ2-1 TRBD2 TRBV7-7 TGTGCCAGCAGCCCACTAGCGGGGGGGCCGTTTGAGCAGTTCTTC CASSPLAGGPFEQFF
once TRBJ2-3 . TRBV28 TGTGCCAGCAGTTTATATTACTCTCTCCATAGCACAGATACGCAGTATTTT CASSLYYSLHSTDTQYF
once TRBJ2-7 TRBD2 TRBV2 TGTGCCAGCAAAGCTACCGGGGGGTACGAGCAGTACTTC CASKATGGYEQYF
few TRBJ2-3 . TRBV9 TGTGCCAGCAGCGTAGACAGGGCGGTTGCTAGCACAGATACGCAGTATTTT CASSVDRAVASTDTQYF
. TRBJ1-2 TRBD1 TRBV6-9 TGTGCCAGCAGTTATAGGATGGACAGGGGATTCTATGGCTACACCTTC CASSYRMDRGFYGYTF
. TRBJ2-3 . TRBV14 TGTGCCAGCAGCAAAAGCGGACGGGATACGCAGTATTTT CASSKSGRDTQYF
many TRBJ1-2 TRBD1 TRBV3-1 TGTGCCAGCGCACCCGGGACAGACTATGGCTACACCTTC CASAPGTDYGYTF
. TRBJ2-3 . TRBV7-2 TGTGCCAGCAGCTTAGTTGGGACCGGCGGGCAACGAGATACGCAGTATTTT CASSLVGTGGQRDTQYF
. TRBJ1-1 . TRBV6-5 TGTGCCAGCAGTTACGCGTTGAGCACTGAAGCTTTCTTT CASSYALSTEAFF
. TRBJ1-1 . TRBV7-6 TGTGCCAGCAGCCAAAACCCGGGGACCCGAGGCACTGAAGCTTTCTTT CASSQNPGTRGTEAFF
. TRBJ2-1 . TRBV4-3 TGCGCCAGCAGCCAATCTAGGATAGGGCGGGAACGCTCCTACAATGAGCAGTTCTTC CASSQSRIGRERSYNEQFF
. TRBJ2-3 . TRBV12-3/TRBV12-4 TGTGCCAGCAGTTTTGGACGTCGGGTGCGCACAGATACGCAGTATTTT CASSFGRRVRTDTQYF
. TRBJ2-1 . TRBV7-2 TGTGCCAGCAGCTTAGTTGGGACCAAAGTGGAGTTCTTC CASSLVGTKVEFF
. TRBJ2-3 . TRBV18 TGTGCCAGCTCACCCGCGGGGAACACAGATACGCAGTATTTT CASSPAGNTDTQYF
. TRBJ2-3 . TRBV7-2 TGTGCCAGCAGCTTAGAGGCGCCCACTACGCGAATAGATACGCAGTATTTT CASSLEAPTTRIDTQYF
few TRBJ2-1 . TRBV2 TGTGCCAGCAGTGAAGGCCCTAGCTCCTACAATGAGCAGTTCTTC CASSEGPSSYNEQFF